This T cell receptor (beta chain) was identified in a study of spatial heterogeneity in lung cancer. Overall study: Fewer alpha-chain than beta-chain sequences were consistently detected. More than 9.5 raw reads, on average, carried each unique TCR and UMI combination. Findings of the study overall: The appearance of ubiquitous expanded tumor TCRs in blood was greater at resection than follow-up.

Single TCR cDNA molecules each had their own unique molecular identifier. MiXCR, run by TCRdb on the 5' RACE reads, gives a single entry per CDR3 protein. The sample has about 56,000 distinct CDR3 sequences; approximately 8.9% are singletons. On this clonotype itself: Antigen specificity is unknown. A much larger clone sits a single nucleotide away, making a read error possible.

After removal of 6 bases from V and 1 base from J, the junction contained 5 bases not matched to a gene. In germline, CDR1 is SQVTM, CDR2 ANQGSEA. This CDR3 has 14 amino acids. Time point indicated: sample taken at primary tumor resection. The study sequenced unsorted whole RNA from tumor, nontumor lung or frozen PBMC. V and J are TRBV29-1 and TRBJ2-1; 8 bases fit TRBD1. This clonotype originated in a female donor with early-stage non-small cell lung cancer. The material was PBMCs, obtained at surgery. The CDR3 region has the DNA TGCAGCGTGACGACAGGGGAGTCCTACAATGAGCAGTTCTTC. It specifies CSVTTGESYNEQFF.